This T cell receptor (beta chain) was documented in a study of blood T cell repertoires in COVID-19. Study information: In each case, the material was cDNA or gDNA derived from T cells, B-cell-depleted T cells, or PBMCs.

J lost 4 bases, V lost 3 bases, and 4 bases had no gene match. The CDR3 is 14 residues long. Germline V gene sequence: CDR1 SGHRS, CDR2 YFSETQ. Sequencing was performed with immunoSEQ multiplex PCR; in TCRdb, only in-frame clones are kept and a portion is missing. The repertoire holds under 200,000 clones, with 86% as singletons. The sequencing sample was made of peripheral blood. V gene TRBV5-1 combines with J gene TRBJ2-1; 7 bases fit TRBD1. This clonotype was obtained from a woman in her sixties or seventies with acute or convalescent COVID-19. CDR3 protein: CASSSPGQYNEQFF. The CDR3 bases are TGCGCCAGCAGCTCCCCGGGACAGTACAATGAGCAGTTCTTC.